The clone carrying this T cell receptor (beta chain) appeared a few times. Its antigen remains unidentified. The data are from a study of T cells after yellow fever vaccination. For the study at large: For low cell numbers, libraries were made with SMART-Seq v4 Ultra Low Input. Study-wide findings and caveats: Any FACS-sorted repertoire could hold abundant clonotypes that contaminate it from the bulk population.

The germline V and J ends were trimmed by 0 bases and 16 bases, with 14 bases remaining between them. CDR3 length: 13 amino acids. Germline lookup yields CDR1 SGHRS and CDR2 YFSETQ. Researchers made TCR cDNA using 5'RACE template switching, and this step added a universal primer site and UMIs. Using its own MiXCR run on the 5' RACE reads, TCRdb lists one record per CDR3 protein. The sample comprises a few hundred thousand distinct CDR3 sequences, approximately 5.2% of which are singletons, and roughly 3% rests with the top ten. Sequenced material: CD4+ T cells sorted from PBMCs, taken on the day of the yellow fever booster vaccination. The chain links TRBV5-1 to TRBJ1-6; the D gene is possibly TRBD1 (5 bases). The receptor comes from a man between 18 and 29 years old who received the YFV17D yellow fever vaccine. CDR3 nucleotide sequence: TGCGCCAGCAGCTTGGCCGGGATAGGGACTCTCCACTTT. Its protein product is CASSLAGIGTLHF.